This T cell receptor beta chain was identified in a study of response to subunit inactivated influenza vaccine (dated by TCRdb to between 2018 and 2020). With regard to the full study: Deep quantitative profiling of the T cell receptor repertoire was used in the study to follow responses to a trivalent subunit inactivated influenza vaccine.

Summary of the overall study and its limitations: The authors proposed that each seasonal influenza vaccination may bring in only a limited number of new T cells.

Details on this clonotype: Its specific antigen is unknown. Base-call qualities are not available, and no considerably larger clone is one nucleotide away.

Libraries were built with RT-PCR. TCRdb lists the instrument as Illumina HiSeq 2500. TCRdb ran its own pipeline on the public reads, namely fastp trimming at Q25 and MiXCR clone calling, and kept in-frame beta chains. Entries that share a CDR3 protein sequence are merged under the most common genes and DNA. Across this sample there are over 750,000 distinct CDR3 sequences, with 21% seen only once. Clones ranked in the top ten supply roughly 10% of the sample. Specimen: PBMCs from blood, collected about 5 days after vaccination. The sequence derives from a man aged 45 to 65 who received an inactivated influenza vaccine. Donor details come from another sample of the same person, matched by shared clones.

The CDR3 region has the sequence CASSLRIRGGRADTQYF. The nucleotide sequence is given as TGTGCCAGCAGTTTGCGGATACGGGGGGGCCGCGCAGATACGCAGTATTTT. Here the chain combines TRBV12-3 or TRBV12-4 and TRBJ2-3, with 8 bases in between that match TRBD2. Compared with germline, V lacks 3 bases and J lacks 4 bases; bases without a gene match: 12. The CDR3 runs 17 residues from the cysteine to the phenylalanine. Only the CDR3 part of the read is kept: 51 bases, read in frame from the first base.